The following is a T cell receptor (beta chain) sequence with its context. There is no known antigen for this receptor. Per-nucleotide qualities are absent, and no much larger clonotype sits a single base away. The entry originates in a study of blood T cell repertoires in COVID-19 (TCRdb year 2020). In terms of the full investigation: Samples from collaborators originated in the United States, Italy and Spain and spanned both the acute and convalescent phases of COVID-19. The material from the prospective study consisted of cDNA or gDNA derived from T cells, B-cell-depleted T cells, or PBMCs. Subjects who had been exposed to COVID-19, were actively infected with it, or had recovered from it provided the deeply sampled blood TCRbeta repertoires that made up the dataset. The repertoires were released in a freely available public database intended as a resource for research on the immune response to SARS-CoV-2. Samples were obtained from the ongoing ImmuneRACE study (first 160 participants) and from 1,254 subjects provided by 6 global collaborators. Sample metadata almost always included a de-identified subject ID, COVID-19 status, age in years and sex. Where HLA class I and class II types were available, the types were taken from metadata supplied by the sample provider, not from assay-based typing. Summary of the overall study and its limitations: The quantity of clinical and demographic metadata differed by source and by participant and was supplied without curation.

Participants in the prospective study were aged 18 to 89 years, lived in over 20 United States geographic areas, and enrolled through a virtual design. In the prospective study, participants were assigned to cohorts based on the clinical history participants reported in a screening survey and a study questionnaire. Recovered participants in ImmuneRACE Cohort 3 were defined as having two consecutive negative NP/OP PCR tests, clearance from a healthcare professional, or resolution of symptoms. In the prospective study, mobile phlebotomists collected whole blood, serum and a nasopharyngeal or oropharyngeal swab from each participant. Prospective study participants could optionally give additional blood draws and questionnaires over a roughly two-month period. Blood samples from the prospective study were shipped frozen or at room temperature prior to DNA extraction. The immunoSEQ Assay, a bias-controlled multiplex PCR, was used to amplify TCRbeta CDR3 regions from genomic DNA. The study's own analysis went as follows. The number of nucleated cells in each sample was estimated from the amplification of reference gene primers within the assay. To quantify the absolute abundance of each unique TCRbeta CDR3 rearrangement, sequence reads were collapsed and filtered. For each sample, productive Simpson clonality was calculated as the square root of Simpson's diversity index over productive rearrangements. Imported from immuneACCESS, the table was reduced by TCRdb to in-frame sequences with V and J called. These copies leave out some clones; in studies compared against another copy, an unresolved V gene accounts for under half, and the cause of the remainder is not known. V, J and clone size derive from that table, while D and trimming were established from the DNA sequence. The sample includes roughly 280,000 clones, with 88% observed a single time. The top ten hold less than 3% of the sample.

V was cut back by 8 bases and J by 2 bases, leaving a gap of 11 bases between them. Inclusive of the bounding cysteine and phenylalanine, the CDR3 is 13 residues long. Only the CDR3 DNA is retained, 39 bases long and in frame from the first base. The germline V gene yields SGHTA for CDR1 and FQGTGA for CDR2. The source of this sequence is a woman between 50 and 59 years old who had recovered from COVID-19. This receptor chain uses TRBV7-3 and TRBJ2-3; a weak D assignment points to TRBD1 (5 bases agree). Sequencing was performed on PBMCs or T cells enriched from blood (not recorded which). The CDR3 here reads CASGADHTDTQYF. The base sequence is TGTGCCAGCGGGGCGGACCACACAGATACGCAGTATTTT.